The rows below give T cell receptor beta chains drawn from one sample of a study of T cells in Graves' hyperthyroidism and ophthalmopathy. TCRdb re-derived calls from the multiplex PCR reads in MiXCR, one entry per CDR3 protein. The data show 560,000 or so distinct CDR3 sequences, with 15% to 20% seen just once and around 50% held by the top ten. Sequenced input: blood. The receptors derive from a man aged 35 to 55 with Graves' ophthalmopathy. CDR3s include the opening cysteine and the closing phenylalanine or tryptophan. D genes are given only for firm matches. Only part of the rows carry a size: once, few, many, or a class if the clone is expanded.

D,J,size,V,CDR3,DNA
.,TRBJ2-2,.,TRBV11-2,CASSSKDNTGELFF,TGTGCCAGCAGCTCGAAGGATAACACCGGGGAGCTGTTTTTT
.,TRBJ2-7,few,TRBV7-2,CASSLYRTALGDEQYF,TGTGCCAGCAGCTTATATAGAACGGCGCTGGGCGACGAGCAGTACTTC
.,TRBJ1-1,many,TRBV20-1,CSATGAGTEAFF,TGCAGTGCTACCGGGGCGGGCACTGAAGCTTTCTTT
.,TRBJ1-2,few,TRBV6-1,CASSSAGLYGYTF,TGTGCCAGCAGTTCCGCCGGACTGTATGGCTACACCTTC
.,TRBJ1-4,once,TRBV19,CASSPYGGFGLEKLFF,TGTGCCAGTAGCCCATATGGGGGGTTCGGACTTGAAAAACTGTTTTTT
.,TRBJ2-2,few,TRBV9,CASSVGGGVLAGELFF,TGTGCCAGCAGCGTAGGGGGCGGGGTATTAGCCGGGGAGCTGTTTTTT
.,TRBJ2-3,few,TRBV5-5,CASSTGTGGDTQYF,TGTGCCAGCAGCACAGGGACGGGAGGAGATACGCAGTATTTT
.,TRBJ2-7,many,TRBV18,CASSPGGSSGASEQYF,TGTGCCAGCTCACCTGGGGGGAGCAGTGGGGCATCCGAGCAGTACTTC
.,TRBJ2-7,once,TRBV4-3,CASSQARGNSYEQYF,TGCGCCAGCAGTCAGGCCCGGGGGAACTCCTACGAGCAGTACTTC
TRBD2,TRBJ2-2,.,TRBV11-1,CASSRGAGANTGELFF,TGTGCCAGCAGCCGGGGCGCGGGAGCGAACACCGGGGAGCTGTTTTTT
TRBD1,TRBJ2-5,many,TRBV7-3,CASSLQTGGSETQYF,TGTGCCAGCAGCTTACAAACAGGGGGCTCAGAGACCCAGTACTTC
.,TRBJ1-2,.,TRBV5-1,CASSLAVISNYGYTF,TGCGCCAGCAGCTTGGCGGTAATTTCAAACTATGGCTACACCTTC
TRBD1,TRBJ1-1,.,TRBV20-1,CSAPGQGAPPEAFF,TGCAGTGCCCCGGGACAGGGGGCACCTCCTGAAGCTTTCTTT
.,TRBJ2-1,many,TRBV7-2,CASSEGVPRYNEQFF,TGTGCCAGCAGCGAGGGAGTCCCCCGCTACAATGAGCAGTTCTTC
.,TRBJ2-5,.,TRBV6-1,CASRLDLQVPQETQYF,TGTGCCAGCCGGTTAGACCTTCAAGTACCCCAAGAGACCCAGTACTTC
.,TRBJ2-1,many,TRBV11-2,CASSLGLRATDEQFF,TGTGCCAGCAGCTTAGGTTTACGGGCCACTGATGAGCAGTTCTTC
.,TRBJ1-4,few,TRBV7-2,CASSLGHQEKLFF,TGTGCCAGCAGCCTCGGACATCAGGAAAAACTGTTTTTT
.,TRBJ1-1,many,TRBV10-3,CAISEGGGFTEAFF,TGTGCCATCAGTGAAGGGGGGGGTTTCACTGAAGCTTTCTTT
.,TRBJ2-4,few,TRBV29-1,CSVARDKNIQYF,TGCAGCGTTGCCAGGGACAAAAACATTCAGTACTTC
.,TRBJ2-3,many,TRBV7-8,CASSLAGGLGTDTQYF,TGTGCCAGCAGCTTAGCTGGGGGACTCGGCACAGATACGCAGTATTTT
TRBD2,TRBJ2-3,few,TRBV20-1,CSAWGGGSDTQYF,TGCAGTGCATGGGGGGGAGGGTCAGATACGCAGTATTTT
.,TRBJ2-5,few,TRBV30,CAWSAVGPGTQYF,TGTGCCTGGAGTGCTGTCGGACCTGGGACCCAGTACTTC
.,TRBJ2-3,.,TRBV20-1,CSARADWGTDTQYF,TGCAGTGCTAGAGCGGACTGGGGCACAGATACGCAGTATTTT
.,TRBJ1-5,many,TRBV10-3,CAISESAGVGKSNQPQHF,TGTGCCATCAGTGAGTCCGCAGGGGTAGGAAAAAGCAATCAGCCCCAGCATTTT
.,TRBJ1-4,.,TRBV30,CAWSVLNEKLFF,TGTGCCTGGAGTGTCCTGAATGAAAAACTGTTTTTT
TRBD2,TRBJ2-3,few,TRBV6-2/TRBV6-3,CASSPLSDYGTSGIVQYF,TGTGCCAGCAGCCCCTTAAGCGATTACGGGACTAGCGGGATAGTGCAGTATTTT
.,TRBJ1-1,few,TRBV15,CATSREGTAFF,TGTGCCACCAGCAGAGAAGGGACGGCTTTCTTT
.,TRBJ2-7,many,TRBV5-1,CASSLAGQGISYEQYF,TGCGCCAGCAGCTTGGCTGGCCAGGGGATCTCCTACGAGCAGTACTTC
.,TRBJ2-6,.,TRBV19,CASSSPSGTSRLSGANVLTF,TGTGCCAGTAGTTCGCCCTCCGGGACCTCCCGACTCTCTGGGGCCAACGTCCTGACTTTC
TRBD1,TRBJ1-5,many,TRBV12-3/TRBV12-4,CASRTGFGQPQHF,TGTGCCAGCAGGACAGGGTTCGGGCAGCCCCAGCATTTT
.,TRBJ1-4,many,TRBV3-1,CASSPTGNEKLFF,TGTGCCAGCAGCCCCACGGGGAATGAAAAACTGTTTTTT